This TCR beta chain was observed in a study of shared clonotypes between healthy human individuals (dated by TCRdb to about 2020). With respect to the entire study: The cohort included three men and a couple of women between 18 and 49 years of age. For each donor, three plates each were used for CD4 naive and CD4 memory, two plates were used for CD8 naive, and one plate was used for CD8 memory. Blood TCR repertoires of roughly 5 healthy adults were deeply sequenced to estimate repertoire size and the extent of clonotype sharing between individuals. To increase sequencing depth and limit assay-specific biases, different laboratories used diverse techniques to prepare libraries and sequence TCR repertoires. Each donor's leukapheresis produced roughly between roughly 0.85 and 9.5 billion PBMCs.

The research as a whole found: Sampling was restricted to blood, and TCR repertoires in tissues likely differ from the TCR repertoires found in blood. Because the study included only a small number of donors, the genetic and exposure-history diversity represented was limited. Pairwise subsampling led to the expectation that sequencing depth would affect the degree of clonotype sharing among donors. Approximately 5% of naive CD4, around 4% of naive CD8, 2.3% of memory CD4, and about 0.4% of memory CD8 clonotypes were shared across a few donors. Rarefaction of sorted-subset datasets indicated incomplete sequencing despite the large sequencing depth. Estimated clonotype richness was generally larger for naive than for memory subsets. Compared with non-shared clonotypes, the clonotypes found in all four sorted-subset donors had higher generation probabilities.

The donors were healthy, HIV-negative adults with no recently reported acute infections or vaccinations. Only Caucasian adults living in Nashville, Tennessee, USA were represented among the donors. CD4+ T cells were enriched by magnetic negative selection, after which naive cells were positively selected on CD45RA and the negative fraction was taken as the memory subset. After blood collection by leukapheresis, PBMCs were isolated using Ficoll-Histopaque density gradient centrifugation and then cryopreserved in the vapor phase of liquid nitrogen. Analytical flow cytometry was used to check the purity and quantity of each magnetically sorted T cell population. Genomic DNA was isolated from every sorted fraction and measured by UV absorbance on a Nanodrop 2000c. TCR CDR3 regions were amplified from genomic DNA by multiplex PCR using the deep immunoSEQ assay. Extracted genomic DNA from each cell subset was spread evenly across all wells of several immunoSEQ 96-well plates, with each plate serving as a replicate. For sorted subsets, each replicate PCR was loaded with 200 ng genomic DNA, equivalent to about 30,000 T cell genomes. The purified libraries were quantified using a Qubit 3.0 fluorometer, sized with a Bioanalyzer 2100, and then quantified again using the KAPA Library Quantification kit. Every immunoSEQ 96-well plate was sequenced on a dedicated single-read 150-cycle Illumina NextSeq 550 flow cell. The study's processing was this. Because the immunoSEQ output included only junctional sequences and no quality scores, the filtering could not be the same as the filtering used for full-length reads. Sequences were annotated with PyIR, a Python wrapper for IgBLAST v1.9, using IMGT germline references to assign V/J genes and CDR3. Reads were removed for weak V/J assignments (E-value above 1e-6), missing CDR3, stop codons, out-of-frame junctions, or ambiguous translated residues. V3J clonotypes were defined by identical inferred V gene, J gene, and CDR3 amino acid sequence. To compute the percentage overlap between repertoires, the number of shared unique clonotypes was divided by the size of the smaller repertoire. Richness of each repertoire was evaluated using RTK rarefaction, the Chao1 estimator, and Recon v2.1 estimates of unobserved clonotypes. Generation probabilities for all TCRbeta clonotypes obtained by the gDNA method from a handful of donors were computed using OLGA. TCRdb's version of the immuneACCESS table is confined to in-frame rearrangements and falls short of the full clone set. An unresolved V gene accounts for under half of the shortfall where checked; the remainder is of unknown origin. The D gene and trimming were derived from the DNA, and the V and J assignments and clone size from that table. Across this sample there are around 1.5 million clones, with 95% to 99% seen only once. Approximately 0.45% of the sample goes to the ten largest clones.

V and J lose 0 bases and 3 bases, and a span of 11 bases separates them. CDR3 length: 15 amino acids, cysteine to phenylalanine. The CDR3 DNA has 45 bases and is translated from base 1. For CDR1 and CDR2, the germline V gene (reference sequence) lists LNHNV and YYDKDF. As to this clone: Its antigen is unknown. No much larger clonotype is one base removed from it; base qualities were not supplied.

The V and J segments used are TRBV15 and TRBJ2-5; the D element might be TRBD1 or TRBD2, as each aligns at 6 bases. The sequencing input was naive CD4+ T cells sorted from blood. The cell subset or site label, read with the paper, signifies: CD45RA+ positively selected. The TCR comes from a young man in good health. The bases read TGTGCCACCAGCAGAGATAAGGGGGAGGAAGAGACCCAGTACTTC. This is translated as CATSRDKGEEETQYF.